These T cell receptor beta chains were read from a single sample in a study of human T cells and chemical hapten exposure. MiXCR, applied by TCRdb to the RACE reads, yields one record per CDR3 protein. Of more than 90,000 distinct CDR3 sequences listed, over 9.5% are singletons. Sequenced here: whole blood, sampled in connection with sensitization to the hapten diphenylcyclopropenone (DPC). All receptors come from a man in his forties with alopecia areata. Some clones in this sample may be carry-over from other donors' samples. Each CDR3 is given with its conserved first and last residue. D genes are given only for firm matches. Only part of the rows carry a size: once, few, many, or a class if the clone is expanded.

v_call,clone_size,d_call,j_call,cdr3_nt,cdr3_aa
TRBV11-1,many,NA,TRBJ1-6,TGTGCCAGCAGCTTACAGGACATGAATTCACCCCTCCACTTT,CASSLQDMNSPLHF
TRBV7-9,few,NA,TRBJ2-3,TGTGCCAGCAGCGAAAATGTGGCAGATACGCAGTATTTT,CASSENVADTQYF
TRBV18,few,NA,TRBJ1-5,TGTGCCAGCTCACCACGAGGGCCTTATCCCCAGCATTTT,CASSPRGPYPQHF
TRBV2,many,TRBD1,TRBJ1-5,TGTGCCAGCAGAGACACGACAGGGAATCAGCCCCAGCATTTT,CASRDTTGNQPQHF
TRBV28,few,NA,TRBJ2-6,TGTGCCGTGCCGGAGGGGAGGGCCAACGTCCTGACTTTC,CAVPEGRANVLTF
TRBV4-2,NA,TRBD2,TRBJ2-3,TGTGCCAGCAGCCAGGCAACTAGCGGGGCAGATACGCAGTATTTT,CASSQATSGADTQYF
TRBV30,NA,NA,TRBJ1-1,TGTGCCTGGGGCCCCGAGAGGGGCACTGAAGCTTTCTTT,CAWGPERGTEAFF
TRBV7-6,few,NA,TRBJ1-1,TGTGCCAGCAAGGGGTCGACGGGGGGCCTCCGTGAAGCTTTCTTT,CASKGSTGGLREAFF
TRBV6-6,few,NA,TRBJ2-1,TGTGCCAGCAGCCTCGGCAGGATCGATGAGCAGTTCTTC,CASSLGRIDEQFF
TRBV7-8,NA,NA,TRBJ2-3,TGTGCCAGCAGCTTAGGTCTGGAGCGCACAGATACGCAGTATTTT,CASSLGLERTDTQYF
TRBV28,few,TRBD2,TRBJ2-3,TGTGCCAGCAGTTTGGGAGGGTGGTGGGTCACAGATACGCAGTATTTT,CASSLGGWWVTDTQYF
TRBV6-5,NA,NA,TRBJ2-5,TGTGCCAGCAGTTATGGCGAGCGAGAGACCCAGTACTTC,CASSYGERETQYF
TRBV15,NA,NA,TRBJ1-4,TGTGCCACCAGCACCACCCGGGAGGGGAATGAAAAACTGTTTTTT,CATSTTREGNEKLFF
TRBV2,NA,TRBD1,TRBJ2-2,TGTGCCAGCCGGACAGGGAATGCCGGGGAGCTGTTTTTT,CASRTGNAGELFF
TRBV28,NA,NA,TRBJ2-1,TGTGCCAGCAGTTTTCGGCAAGAGCAGTTCTTC,CASSFRQEQFF
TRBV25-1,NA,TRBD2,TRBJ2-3,TGTGCCAGCAGTGATGACACCGGACTAGCGGGAGGTATCATCACAGATACGCAGTATTTT,CASSDDTGLAGGIITDTQYF
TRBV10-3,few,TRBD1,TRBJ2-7,TGTGCCATCAGTGAGTCGCAACAGGGGGTCAACGAGCAGTACTTC,CAISESQQGVNEQYF
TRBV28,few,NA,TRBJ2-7,TGTGCCAGCAGTACACCAGCAGGACACCACTACTACGAGCAGTACTTC,CASSTPAGHHYYEQYF
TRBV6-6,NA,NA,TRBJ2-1,TGTGCCAGCAGCCCCGGCGGTGGGGGAGACGTTGAGCAGTTCTTC,CASSPGGGGDVEQFF
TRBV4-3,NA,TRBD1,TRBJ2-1,TGCGCCAGCAGCCAGACCCTAGGGGGCGAGCAGTTCTTC,CASSQTLGGEQFF
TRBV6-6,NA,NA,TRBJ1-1,TGTGCCAGCAGTTACGCGGGTGGAGTCGGTAAGAACACTGAAGCTTTCTTT,CASSYAGGVGKNTEAFF
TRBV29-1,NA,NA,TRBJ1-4,TGCAGCGTTGCCGGACAGACGGGGAGTATGTTTTTT,CSVAGQTGSMFF
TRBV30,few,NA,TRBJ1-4,TGTGCCTGGAGTGCTGGCAGCAAACTGTTTTTT,CAWSAGSKLFF
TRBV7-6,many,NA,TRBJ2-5,TGTGCCAGCAGCCCCCTCGGCAGTCAGGAGACCCAGTACTTC,CASSPLGSQETQYF
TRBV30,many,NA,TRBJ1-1,TGTGCCTGGAGCTACAGGAACACTGAAGCTTTCTTT,CAWSYRNTEAFF
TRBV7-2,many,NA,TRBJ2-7,TGTGCCAGCAGCTTAGGTGCAAACGAGCAGTACTTC,CASSLGANEQYF
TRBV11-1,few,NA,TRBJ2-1,TGTGCCAGCAGCGCTAGGGCCAGCTCTGTCCCAAAGAATGAGCAGTTCTTC,CASSARASSVPKNEQFF
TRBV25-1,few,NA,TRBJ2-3,TGTGCCAGCAGTGGCATTATGACGGGAAAACGCACAGATACGCAGTATTTT,CASSGIMTGKRTDTQYF
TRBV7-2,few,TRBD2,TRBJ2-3,TGTGCCAGCAGCTTAAGGAGCGGGAGTAGCACAGATACGCAGTATTTT,CASSLRSGSSTDTQYF
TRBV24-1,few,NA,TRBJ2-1,TGTGCCACCAGTGATTGGCAGACAGGAGTGGGGCAGTTCTTC,CATSDWQTGVGQFF
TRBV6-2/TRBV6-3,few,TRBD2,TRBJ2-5,TGTGCCAGCAGTTACGGGACTAGCGGGATTGTCTGGCAAGAGACCCAGTACTTC,CASSYGTSGIVWQETQYF
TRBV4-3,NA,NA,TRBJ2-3,TGCGCCAGCAGCCAAGAACCGTCCCAGTCGGATACGCAGTATTTT,CASSQEPSQSDTQYF
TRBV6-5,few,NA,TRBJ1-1,TGTGCCAGCACCAAGGGGACTGAAGCTTTCTTT,CASTKGTEAFF
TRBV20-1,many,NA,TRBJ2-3,TGCAGTGCTAGAGATGGTGTTGCGGGCGGAGGTCGGTCGCAGTATTTT,CSARDGVAGGGRSQYF
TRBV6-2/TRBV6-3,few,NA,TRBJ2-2,TGTGCCAGCAGTTACCGGTCGGCCGGATCCGGGGAGCTGTTTTTT,CASSYRSAGSGELFF
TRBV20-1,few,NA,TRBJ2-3,TGCAGTGCTAGAGCAACGCGGAGCACAGATACGCAGTATTTT,CSARATRSTDTQYF
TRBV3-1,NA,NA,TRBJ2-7,TGTGCCAGCAGCCAAGATCGAAGCGAGCAGTACTTC,CASSQDRSEQYF
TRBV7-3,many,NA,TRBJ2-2,TGTGCCAGCAGCCTGTTACAGGGCGGGGCCGGGGAGCTGTTTTTT,CASSLLQGGAGELFF
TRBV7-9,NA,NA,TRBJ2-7,TGTGCCAGCAGCGAGGAAAGCGGACTTTACGAGCAGTACTTC,CASSEESGLYEQYF
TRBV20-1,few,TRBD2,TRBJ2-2,TGCAGTGCTAGACGTTATAGCGGGCCCGCGAACACCGGGGAGCTGTTTTTT,CSARRYSGPANTGELFF
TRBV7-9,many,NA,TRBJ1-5,TGTGCCAGCAGCTACATCAATCAGCCCCAGCATTTT,CASSYINQPQHF
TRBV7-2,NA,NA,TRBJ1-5,TGTGCCAGCAGCTTAGGTTGGGGGGGGGGTCAGCCCCAGCATTTT,CASSLGWGGGQPQHF
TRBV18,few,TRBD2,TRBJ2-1,TGTGCCAGCTCAGTAGCTAGCGGGAGCCGGGAGCAGTTCTTC,CASSVASGSREQFF
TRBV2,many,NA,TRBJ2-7,TGTGCCAGCAGGACATTACGACAGGGAGGAACTAGCGGATCGTACGAGCAGTACTTC,CASRTLRQGGTSGSYEQYF
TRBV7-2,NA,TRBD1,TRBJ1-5,TGTGCCAGCAGCTTAACTCTGACAGGGGTACAGGATCAGCCCCAGCATTTT,CASSLTLTGVQDQPQHF
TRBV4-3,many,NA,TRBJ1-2,TGCGCCAGTAAGGGCGGAAACTATGGCTACACCTTC,CASKGGNYGYTF
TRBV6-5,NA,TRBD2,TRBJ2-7,TGTGCCACCAGACTAGCGGGGTCCTACGAGCAGTACTTC,CATRLAGSYEQYF
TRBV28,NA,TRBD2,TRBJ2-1,TGTGCCAGCAGGACGGGACTAGTAGTAAGGAATGAGCAGTTCTTC,CASRTGLVVRNEQFF
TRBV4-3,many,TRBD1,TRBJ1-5,TGCGCCAGCAGCCAAGGACAGGGAAGCAATCAGCCCCAGCATTTT,CASSQGQGSNQPQHF
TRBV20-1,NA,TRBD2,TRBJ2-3,TGCAGTGCTAGCTGGGGACTAGCGGGGACCACAGATACGCAGTATTTT,CSASWGLAGTTDTQYF
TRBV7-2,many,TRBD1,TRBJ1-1,TGTGCCAGCAGCTACCGACAGGGAAGCACTGAAGCTTTCTTT,CASSYRQGSTEAFF
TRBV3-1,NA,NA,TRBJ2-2,TGTGCCAGCAGCCAAGATATCGGGGGTAGAACCGGGGAGCTGTTTTTT,CASSQDIGGRTGELFF